This T cell receptor beta chain was documented in a study of OX40 agonist ivuxolimab in advanced cancers. Trimming pared 7 bases from V and 1 base from J, leaving 5 bases between. The CDR3 is 13 amino acids. Per germline, CDR1 MNHNS and CDR2 SASEGT. Generated by immunoSEQ multiplex PCR, the TCRdb table keeps only in-frame clones and is missing some. The data show over 80,000 clones, with about nine tenths seen just once and about 0.8% held by the top ten. V usage is TRBV6-1 and J usage is TRBJ2-6; D gene ambiguous. The receptor comes from an adult with an advanced solid tumor such as melanoma, head and neck, liver or kidney cancer. The sequences come from CD4+ or CD8+ T cells sorted from blood, collected in a trial of the OX40 agonist ivuxolimab. CDR3 region: CASNPSGANVLTF. The CDR3 nucleotides read TGTGCCAGCAATCCTTCTGGGGCCAACGTCCTGACTTTC.